This T cell receptor beta chain was sequenced for a study of CD8+ T cells in alopecia areata. This clone was observed a handful of times. Antigen specificity is unknown. Gene names and germline refer to mouse. The read comes to an end 4 residues before the CDR3 does, leaving the germline J gene to fill in the end. Sorting of pooled cutaneous lymph node cells used CD4, CD8alpha, NKG2D, NKG2ACE and other markers. Sequencing relied on a cDNA template that was reverse transcribed from extracted RNA. Clones were read by immunoSEQ multiplex PCR, and TCRdb kept only the in-frame ones, dropping some. The repertoire yields about 270,000 clones, none seen only once; the top ten contain 1.2%. Study findings and constraints: In patients, TCRs were shared less clearly than in mice, and HLA may possibly be involved.

Trimming cost V 5 bases and J 1 base; bases outside gene matches: 5. CDR1 is FNHDT and CDR2 is SITEND in the germline V gene (reference sequence). The CDR3 sequence is 14 residues long. The clonotype was recovered from a C3H/HeJ mouse with alopecia areata. The strain bears MHC haplotype H2-k. Specimen: CD4+ T cells sorted from a lymph node. The rearrangement uses TRBV19 and TRBJ1-1, with TRBD1 identical over 7 bases. CDR3 residues: CASSPQGGNTEVFF. The sequenced part of the CDR3 DNA is TGTGCCAGCAGCCCCCAGGGGGGAAACACA.